The present TCR beta chain was sequenced within a study of T cells in Graves' hyperthyroidism and ophthalmopathy. Ten or more counts support this clonotype. Its antigen is not known. Study-wide results and limits: Blood also held most thyroid clonotypes expanded beyond 0.001.

Deletions cut 1 base from V and 4 bases from J, with 8 bases between. The CDR3 has 14 residues. Germline CDR1 ENHRY, CDR2 SYGVKD. Diagnosis of hyperthyroidism was new in patients aged 18 to 65, and its duration was under 2 months. Not enrolled were patients with uncontrolled infection, other autoimmune disease, pregnancy or lactation. PBMCs came from about 10 ml fresh peripheral blood. The source material, RNA transcripts, was used to amplify TCR beta CDR3 regions. Initially, a first-round RT-PCR of the TCR CDR3 employed the HTBI primer set. TCRdb itself ran the multiplex PCR reads through MiXCR, one entry per CDR3 protein. The table includes about 400,000 distinct CDR3 sequences, 15% to 18% detected once.

The specimen was blood. The receptor's source is a woman younger than 35 with Graves' hyperthyroidism. This chain joins TRBV10-3 and TRBJ2-1, with D possibly being TRBD1 (5 bases). The CDR3 DNA reads TGTGCCATCAGTGAGTTGGACATATACAATGAGCAGTTCTTC. Its protein product is CAISELDIYNEQFF.